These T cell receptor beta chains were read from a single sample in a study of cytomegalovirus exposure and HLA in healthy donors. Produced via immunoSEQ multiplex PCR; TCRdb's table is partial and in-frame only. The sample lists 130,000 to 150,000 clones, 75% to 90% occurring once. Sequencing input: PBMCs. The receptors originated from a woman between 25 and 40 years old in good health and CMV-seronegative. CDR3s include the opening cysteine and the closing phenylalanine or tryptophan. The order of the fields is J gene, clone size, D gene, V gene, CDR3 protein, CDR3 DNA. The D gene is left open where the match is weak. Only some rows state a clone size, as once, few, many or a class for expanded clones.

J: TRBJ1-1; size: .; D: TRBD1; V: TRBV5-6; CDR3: CASSSGTGVNTEAFF; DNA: TGTGCCAGCAGCTCCGGGACAGGGGTGAACACTGAAGCTTTCTTT
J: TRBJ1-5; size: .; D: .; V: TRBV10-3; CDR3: CAISAGGDQPQHF; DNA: TGTGCCATCAGTGCGGGGGGAGATCAGCCCCAGCATTTT
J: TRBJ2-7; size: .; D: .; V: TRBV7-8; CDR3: CASSLGRVGTYEQYF; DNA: TGTGCCAGCAGCTTAGGCAGGGTGGGAACCTACGAGCAGTACTTC
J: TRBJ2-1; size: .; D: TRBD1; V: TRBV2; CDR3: CASSVGQGVGEQFF; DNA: TGTGCCAGCAGTGTGGGACAGGGGGTCGGTGAGCAGTTCTTC
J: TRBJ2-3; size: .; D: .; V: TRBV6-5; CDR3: CASSYQGAITDTQYF; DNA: TGTGCCAGCAGTTACCAAGGGGCGATCACAGATACGCAGTATTTT
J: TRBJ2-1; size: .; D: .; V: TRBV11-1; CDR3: CASERSTGDNEQFF; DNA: TGTGCCAGCGAGCGGAGCACGGGAGACAATGAGCAGTTCTTC
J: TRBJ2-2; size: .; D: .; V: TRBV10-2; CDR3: CASSEGSGNGELFF; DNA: TGCGCCAGCAGTGAAGGGAGTGGTAACGGGGAGCTGTTTTTT
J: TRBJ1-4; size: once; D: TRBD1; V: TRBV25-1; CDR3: CASSVPGGGGKLFF; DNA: TGTGCCAGCAGTGTTCCAGGGGGAGGTGGAAAACTGTTTTTT
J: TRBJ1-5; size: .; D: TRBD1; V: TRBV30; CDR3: CAWSQGTVNQPQHF; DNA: TGTGCCTGGAGCCAAGGGACAGTCAATCAGCCCCAGCATTTT
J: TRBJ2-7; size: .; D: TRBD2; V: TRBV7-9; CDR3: CASRPTSGRYPDEQYF; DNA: TGTGCCAGCAGACCGACTAGCGGGAGGTACCCCGACGAGCAGTACTTC
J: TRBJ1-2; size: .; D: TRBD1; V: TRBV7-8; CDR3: CASSLGTGGNGYTF; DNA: TGTGCCAGCAGCTTAGGGACAGGTGGCAATGGCTACACCTTC
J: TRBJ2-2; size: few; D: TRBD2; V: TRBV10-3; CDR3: CATARTLADTGELFF; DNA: TGTGCCACCGCACGCACGCTAGCGGATACCGGGGAGCTGTTTTTT
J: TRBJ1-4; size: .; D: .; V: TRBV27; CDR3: CASSTRVATNEKLFF; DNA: TGTGCCAGCAGTACCAGGGTTGCAACTAATGAAAAACTGTTTTTT
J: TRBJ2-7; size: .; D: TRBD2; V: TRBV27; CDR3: CASSLSGGRTYEQYF; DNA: TGTGCCAGCAGTTTAAGCGGGGGGCGAACCTACGAGCAGTACTTC
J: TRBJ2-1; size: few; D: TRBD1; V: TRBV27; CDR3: CASSPSDRALEQFF; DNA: TGTGCCAGCAGTCCCTCGGACAGGGCATTAGAGCAGTTCTTC
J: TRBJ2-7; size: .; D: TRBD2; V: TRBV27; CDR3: CASNSGGGEQYF; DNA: TGCGCCAGCAACTCGGGGGGGGGAGAGCAGTACTTC
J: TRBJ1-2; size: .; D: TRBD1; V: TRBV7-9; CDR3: CASSFGQGVNYGYTF; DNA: TGTGCCAGCAGCTTTGGGCAGGGGGTAAACTATGGCTACACCTTC
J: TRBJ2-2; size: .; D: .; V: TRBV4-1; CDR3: CASSQRNTGELFF; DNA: TGCGCCAGCAGCCAACGTAACACCGGGGAGCTGTTTTTT
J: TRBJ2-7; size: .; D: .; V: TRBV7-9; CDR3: CASRSDARVPYEQYF; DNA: TGTGCCAGCAGATCAGATGCGAGGGTCCCCTACGAGCAGTACTTC
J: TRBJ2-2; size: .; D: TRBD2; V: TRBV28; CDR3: CASSLAGANTGELFF; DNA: TGTGCCAGCAGTTTAGCGGGGGCGAACACCGGGGAGCTGTTTTTT